Following are 25 T cell receptor beta chains from one sample sequenced in a study of CD8+CD57+ T cells in acquired aplastic anemia (dated by TCRdb to the late 2010s). Instrument used: Illumina HiSeq 2000. Profiling of TCR beta VDJ combinations and CDR3 sequences used genomic DNA as the template. Clones were called with MiXCR by TCRdb after fastp trimmed the public reads at Q25, and only in-frame beta chains were retained. Here each entry gathers all rows of one CDR3 protein and keeps the most common genes and DNA. The sample records 35,000 to 40,000 distinct CDR3 sequences, more than 75% of which are singletons. 22% of the sample lies in the top ten. Sequencing was performed on sorted CD4+, CD8+, or CD8+CD57+ T cells (not recorded which) from PBMCs. Source of these receptors: a human donor in good health, serving as a control.

V usage is TRBV7-2 and J usage is TRBJ2-1, with D unclear. CDR1 and CDR2 from the germline V gene are SGHTA and FQGNSA. This CDR3 comprises 13 residues. Trimming took 1 base from V and 6 from J, leaving 7 bases between them. Written as DNA, the CDR3 is TGTGCCAGCAGCTTAGTACTTTCCAATGAGCAGTTCTTC. Encoded protein: CASSLVLSNEQFF.

The chain uses TRBV11-2 and TRBJ1-5; TRBD1 might be the D (5 bases). The germline V gene has CDR1 SGHAT and CDR2 FQNNGV. The CDR3 covers 16 residues. Trimming removed 5 bases at V and 0 bases at J, with 14 bases between. The CDR3 sequence: CASSTRQTNSNQPQHF. Written as DNA, the CDR3 is TGTGCCAGCAGCACCAGACAGACTAATAGCAATCAGCCCCAGCATTTT.

This clonotype has a single count. The chain links TRBV20-1 to TRBJ1-1; D remains ambiguous. The V gene lost 5 bases and the J gene lost 1 base, with 14 bases spanning the gap. The CDR3 extends over 14 amino acids. Germline-derived CDR1 and CDR2 are DFQATT and SNEGSKA (reference sequence). Here the CDR3 reads CSAVIGLPNTEAFF. CDR3 DNA sequence: TGCAGTGCTGTTATCGGACTCCCGAACACTGAAGCTTTCTTT.

The rearrangement joins TRBV5-6 to TRBJ2-7, with D uncertain. V was trimmed by 1 base and J by 7 bases, leaving 12 bases between them. Germline-derived CDR1 and CDR2 are SGHDT and YYEEEE. CDR3 size: 13 residues. The CDR3 sequence: CASSLYGRKEQYF. The CDR3, as DNA: TGTGCCAGCAGCTTGTATGGACGAAAAGAGCAGTACTTC.

The chain couples TRBV20-1 to TRBJ1-1, with D possibly being TRBD1 (6 bases). The germline gives CDR1 DFQATT, CDR2 SNEGSKA (reference sequence). The CDR3 extends over 15 amino acids. Trimming stripped 2 bases from V and 0 bases from J, with 13 bases between. The CDR3 DNA reads TGCAGTGCTAGATTTCCTACAGGGCTGAACACTGAAGCTTTCTTT. Its protein is CSARFPTGLNTEAFF.

V gene TRBV20-1 combines with J gene TRBJ1-1; D is unresolved. The CDR3 has 11 residues. With 0 bases removed from V and 5 bases from J, the gap between germline ends came to 4 bases. Germline CDR1 DFQATT, CDR2 SNEGSKA (reference sequence). CDR3 residues: CSARDSTEAFF. The CDR3 DNA reads TGCAGTGCTAGAGATTCGACTGAAGCTTTCTTT.

By proportion, this clonotype is medium-sized. The V call is TRBV15, the J call TRBJ2-6, with D unresolved. The V end lost 1 base, the J end lost 0 bases, and 4 bases lay between the germline ends. This CDR3 is built from 15 residues. Germline V lookup: CDR1 LNHNV, CDR2 YYDKDF (reference sequence). The CDR3 sequence is CATSRGVSGANVLTF. The CDR3 region has the DNA TGTGCCACCAGCAGAGGAGTCTCTGGGGCCAACGTCCTGACTTTC.

V gene TRBV6-5 combines with J gene TRBJ1-2; possibly TRBD1 for D (6 bases). CDR3 length: 12 amino acids. V was cut by 2 bases and J by 13 bases, with 14 bases left in between. From germline, CDR1 is MNHEY and CDR2 SVGAGI. CDR3 loop: CASSYDGGWSTF. In DNA form, the CDR3 reads TGTGCCAGCAGTTACGACGGGGGCTGGTCCACCTTC.

This clonotype is medium-sized in the sample. The chain recombines TRBV20-1 with TRBJ1-5; tentative D call: TRBD1 (6 bases). This CDR3 comprises 15 residues. Trimming left V 0 bases short and J 6 bases short, with 15 bases between. CDR1 and CDR2 (germline): DFQATT, SNEGSKA (reference sequence). The CDR3 reads CSARDTSQGSQPQHF. The CDR3, as DNA: TGCAGTGCTAGAGATACGTCGCAGGGGAGTCAGCCCCAGCATTTT.

This clonotype was detected ten times or more. A read error is possible here, since a much larger clone lies one base away. CDR3 nucleotides: TGTGCCCCCCGTGGACCTTACTACGAGCAGTACTTC. Translating it yields CAPRGPYYEQYF. The chain has TRBV25-1 and TRBJ2-7; D gene unclear. This CDR3 is built from 12 residues. V was pared by 11 bases and J by 3 bases, with 14 bases between. Germline V gives CDR1 MGHDK, CDR2 SYGVNS.

The chain joins TRBV19 to TRBJ1-4; possibly TRBD1 for D (6 bases). This CDR3 comprises 15 residues. Germline-derived CDR1 and CDR2 are LNHDA and SQIVND (reference sequence). The germline V and J ends were trimmed by 6 bases and 0 bases, with 11 bases remaining between them. The CDR3 is CASRDRKATNEKLFF. CDR3 coding DNA: TGTGCCAGTAGGGACAGAAAAGCAACTAATGAAAAACTGTTTTTT.

The gene calls are TRBV29-1 and TRBJ2-5, with 10 bases lining up with TRBD2. J gave up 1 base and V 4 bases, and 6 bases lay outside the gene matches. Per the germline V gene, CDR1 is SQVTM and CDR2 is ANQGSEA. This CDR3 is built from 15 residues. CDR3 amino acids: CSVAGLARGQETQYF. CDR3 nucleotide sequence: TGCAGCGTTGCGGGACTAGCGAGGGGCCAAGAGACCCAGTACTTC.

This chain connects TRBV7-2 to TRBJ1-5; no firm D call. Germline V gives CDR1 SGHTA, CDR2 FQGNSA. CDR3 length: 13 residues. V was cut by 2 bases and J by 3 bases, with 5 bases left in between. The CDR3 reads CASSLMANQPQHF. DNA for the CDR3: TGTGCCAGCAGCTTAATGGCCAATCAGCCCCAGCATTTT.

This clonotype was seen a handful of times. This chain joins TRBV15 and TRBJ2-6; 7 nucleotides line up with TRBD1. The CDR3 runs to 16 residues. Germline assignment: CDR1 LNHNV and CDR2 YYDKDF (reference sequence). Losses at the gene ends were 1 base for V and 3 bases for J; bases not matched to a gene: 3. The CDR3 loop is CATSRATGDGANVLTF. For the CDR3, the DNA is TGTGCCACCAGCAGAGCTACAGGGGATGGGGCCAACGTCCTGACTTTC. Variable domain in full (rest from reference TRBV15 and TRBJ2-6): DAMVIQNPRYQVTQFGKPVTLSCSQTLNHNVMYWYQQKSSQAPKLLFHYYDKDFNNEADTPDNFQSRRPNTSFCFLDIRSPGLGDTAMYLCATSRATGDGANVLTFGAGSRLTVL.

This clonotype is medium-sized within its sample. V gene TRBV5-4 combines with J gene TRBJ1-1, with TRBD1 matching 9 bases. The CDR3 length is 15 residues. J lost 4 bases, V lost 0 bases, and 4 bases had no gene match. Germline CDR1 is SGHNT and CDR2 is YYREEE (reference sequence). The CDR3 is CASSLDTGGITEAFF. CDR3 sequence (DNA): TGTGCCAGCAGCTTGGATACAGGGGGCATCACTGAAGCTTTCTTT.

This sequence joins TRBV29-1 and TRBJ2-7, with TRBD2 matching 7 bases. Germline V gene lookup returns CDR1 SQVTM and CDR2 ANQGSEA. The V segment lost 6 bases and the J segment 4 bases; nucleotides outside the gene matches: 12. This CDR3 is 14 amino acids long. The CDR3 protein is CSVAYPAGPYEQYF. The CDR3 DNA follows: TGCAGCGTCGCCTACCCAGCGGGGCCTTACGAGCAGTACTTC.

This clonotype was seen only once. The chain combines TRBV4-1 with TRBJ1-5, with D uncertain. There are 14 residues in the CDR3. Germline values: CDR1 MGHRA, CDR2 YSYEKL. Trimming removed 0 bases from V and 4 bases from J, with 7 bases in between. The CDR3 DNA is TGCGCCAGCAGCCAAGATGGGGTTAATCAGCCCCAGCATTTT. As protein: CASSQDGVNQPQHF.

The table lists this clonotype with a count of one. The chain employs TRBV20-1 and TRBJ1-2, with D perhaps TRBD1 (5 bases). The CDR3 spans 14 residues. Trimming shortened V by 3 bases and J by 2 bases, and 13 bases separated the two germline ends. Germline lookup yields CDR1 DFQATT and CDR2 SNEGSKA (reference sequence). CDR3 amino acids: CSASSGTVNYGYTF. The CDR3 DNA follows: TGCAGTGCTAGTTCCGGGACGGTGAACTATGGCTACACCTTC.

The V call is TRBV7-6, the J call TRBJ2-7; no reliable D call. This CDR3 spans 13 amino acids. Trimming took 2 bases from V and 5 from J, leaving 10 bases between them. Per germline, CDR1 SGHVS and CDR2 FNYEAQ. The CDR3 DNA reads TGTGCCAGCAGCTTATCAATTATAGACGAGCAGTACTTC. Translating gives CASSLSIIDEQYF.

This chain joins TRBV7-8 and TRBJ2-7; D is perhaps TRBD2 (7 bases). The V end lost 1 base, the J end lost 3 bases, and 16 bases lay between the germline ends. There are 16 residues in the CDR3. Germline loops: CDR1 SGHVS, CDR2 FQNEAQ. The CDR3 DNA sequence: TGTGCCAGCAGCTTAGACACTAGGGGGGGATACTACGAGCAGTACTTC. Its protein product is CASSLDTRGGYYEQYF.

The chain combines TRBV20-1 with TRBJ1-2; tentative D call: TRBD1 (6 bases). The V gene's germline CDR1 is DFQATT and CDR2 SNEGSKA (reference sequence). This CDR3 is 12 amino acids long. Trimming cost V 3 bases and J 6 bases, with 11 bases left between them. CDR3 DNA sequence: TGCAGTGCTAGTTTGTCAGGGGATGGCTACACCTTC. As protein: CSASLSGDGYTF.

This clonotype is categorized as medium-sized (0.01 to 0.1%). V is TRBV2 and J is TRBJ2-1; 11 nucleotides align to TRBD2. The CDR3 runs 16 residues. Germline trimming cut 6 bases from V and 10 bases from J; bases unmatched to any gene: 14. Per the germline V gene, CDR1 is SNHLY and CDR2 is FYNNEI. The CDR3 here is CASSAPGLADQGEQFF. The CDR3 DNA is TGTGCCAGCAGCGCCCCGGGACTAGCGGACCAGGGGGAGCAGTTCTTC.

The gene calls are TRBV2 and TRBJ2-7; TRBD1 agrees at 7 bases. This CDR3 is built from 14 residues. V gave up 10 bases and J gave up 3 bases; unmatched junction bases: 12. Germline V gene data show CDR1 as SNHLY and CDR2 as FYNNEI. The CDR3 DNA sequence: TGTGCCACCACGAGAGACAGGGAAGGCTACGAGCAGTACTTC. It codes for CATTRDREGYEQYF.

This rearrangement joins TRBV15 to TRBJ1-3; D ambiguous. There are 14 residues in the CDR3. Between the trimmed V and J ends, which lost 0 bases and 3 bases, there was a span of 6 bases. CDR1 and CDR2 (germline): LNHNV, YYDKDF (reference sequence). The CDR3 reads CATSRDRLGNTIYF. The CDR3 nucleotides read TGTGCCACCAGCAGAGATCGTCTTGGAAACACCATATATTTT. Variable domain in full (rest from reference TRBV15 and TRBJ1-3): DAMVIQNPRYQVTQFGKPVTLSCSQTLNHNVMYWYQQKSSQAPKLLFHYYDKDFNNEADTPDNFQSRRPNTSFCFLDIRSPGLGDTAMYLCATSRDRLGNTIYFGEGSWLTVV.

The J gene is TRBJ2-7, the V gene TRBV7-8, with D perhaps matching TRBD1 or TRBD2 (5 bases each). This CDR3 region has 14 residues. V lost 2 bases and J 4 bases, leaving 12 bases between the germline ends. The germline gives CDR1 SGHVS, CDR2 FQNEAQ. In nucleotides, the CDR3 is TGTGCCAGCAGCTTATCTGGGACGACGTACGAGCAGTACTTC. It encodes CASSLSGTTYEQYF.